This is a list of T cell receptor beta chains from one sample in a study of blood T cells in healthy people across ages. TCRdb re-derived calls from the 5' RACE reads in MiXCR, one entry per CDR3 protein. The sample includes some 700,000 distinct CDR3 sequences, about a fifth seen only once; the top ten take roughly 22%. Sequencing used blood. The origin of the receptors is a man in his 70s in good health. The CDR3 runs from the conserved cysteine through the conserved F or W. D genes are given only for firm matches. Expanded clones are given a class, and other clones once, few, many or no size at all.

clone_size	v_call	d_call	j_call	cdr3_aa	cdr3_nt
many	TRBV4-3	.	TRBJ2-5	CASSQLTSPQETQYF	TGCGCCAGCAGCCAACTAACTAGTCCTCAAGAGACCCAGTACTTC
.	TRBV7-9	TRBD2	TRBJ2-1	CASSTISGNNNEQFF	TGTGCCAGCAGCACTATTAGCGGGAACAACAATGAGCAGTTCTTC
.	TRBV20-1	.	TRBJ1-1	CSAAGPPGGTEAFF	TGCAGCGCTGCTGGACCCCCTGGGGGCACTGAAGCTTTCTTT
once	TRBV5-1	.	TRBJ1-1	CASSTRLDNTEAFF	TGCGCCAGCAGCACGCGGCTCGACAACACTGAAGCTTTCTTT
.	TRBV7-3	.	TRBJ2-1	CASSAGYGEQFF	TGTGCCAGCAGCGCCGGGTATGGTGAGCAGTTCTTC
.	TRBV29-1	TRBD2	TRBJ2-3	CSVREGSGTDTQYF	TGCAGCGTGCGGGAGGGGTCGGGCACAGATACGCAGTATTTT
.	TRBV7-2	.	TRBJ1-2	CASSLPDSYGYTF	TGTGCCAGCAGCTTGCCGGACAGCTATGGCTACACCTTC
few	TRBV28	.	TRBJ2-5	CASSSLQTGMIETQYF	TGTGCCAGCAGTTCCCTCCAGACTGGGATGATAGAGACCCAGTACTTC
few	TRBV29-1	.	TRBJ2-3	CSYDPPGKLTDTQYF	TGCAGCTATGATCCTCCAGGGAAACTCACAGATACGCAGTATTTT
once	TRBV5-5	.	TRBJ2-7	CASSLHILSSYEQYF	TGTGCCAGCAGCTTGCACATTCTGAGCTCCTACGAGCAGTACTTC
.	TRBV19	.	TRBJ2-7	CASSITGALYEQYF	TGTGCCAGTAGTATCACAGGCGCGCTGTACGAGCAGTACTTC
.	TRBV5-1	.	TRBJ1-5	CASSFSAGGNQPQHF	TGCGCCAGCAGCTTTTCTGCCGGGGGGAATCAGCCCCAGCATTTT
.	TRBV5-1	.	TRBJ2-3	CASSPGQFGGTDTQYF	TGCGCCAGCAGCCCCGGACAGTTCGGGGGCACAGATACGCAGTATTTT
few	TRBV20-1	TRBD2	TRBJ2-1	CSAPGTSGNENEQFF	TGCAGTGCCCCGGGTACTAGCGGGAACGAGAATGAGCAGTTCTTC
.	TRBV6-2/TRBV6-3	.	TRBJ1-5	CASRPRRDQPQHF	TGTGCCAGCAGACCTCGACGGGATCAGCCCCAGCATTTT
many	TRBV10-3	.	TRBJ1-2	CAISEGQSNYGYTF	TGTGCCATCAGTGAGGGACAGTCGAACTATGGCTACACCTTC
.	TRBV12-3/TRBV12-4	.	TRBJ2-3	CASSDPGRTFTDTQYF	TGTGCCAGCAGTGACCCGGGACGAACCTTCACAGATACGCAGTATTTT
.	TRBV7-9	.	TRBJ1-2	CASRPPRVTANYGYTF	TGTGCCAGCAGACCTCCCAGGGTCACTGCCAACTATGGCTACACCTTC
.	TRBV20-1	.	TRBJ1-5	CSARDPARLGQPQHF	TGCAGTGCTAGAGATCCGGCCAGGTTAGGACAGCCCCAGCATTTT
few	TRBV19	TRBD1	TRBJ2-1	CASSPDRGIEQFF	TGTGCCAGTAGTCCCGACAGGGGAATTGAGCAGTTCTTC
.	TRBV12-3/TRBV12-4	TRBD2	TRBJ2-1	CASSRGSLAYNEQFF	TGTGCCAGCAGCCGCGGGAGTTTAGCCTACAATGAGCAGTTCTTC
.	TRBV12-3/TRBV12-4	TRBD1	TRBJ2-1	CASSPQGVISYNEQFF	TGTGCCAGCAGCCCGCAGGGGGTAATCTCCTACAATGAGCAGTTCTTC
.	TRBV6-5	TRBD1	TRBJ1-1	CASSADRGLTEAFF	TGTGCCAGCAGTGCAGACAGGGGTCTCACTGAAGCTTTCTTT
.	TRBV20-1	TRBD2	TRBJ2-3	CSLAGAADTQYF	TGCAGTCTAGCGGGAGCTGCAGATACGCAGTATTTT
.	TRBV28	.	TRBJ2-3	CATHYTSTDTQYF	TGTGCCACCCACTACACTAGCACAGATACGCAGTATTTT
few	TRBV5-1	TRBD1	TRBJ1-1	CASSFTTTGAMNTEAFF	TGCGCCAGCAGCTTTACAACCACAGGGGCGATGAACACTGAAGCTTTCTTT
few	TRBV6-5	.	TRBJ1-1	CASSYGQGARGAEAFF	TGTGCCAGCAGTTACGGTCAAGGGGCGCGGGGGGCTGAAGCTTTCTTT
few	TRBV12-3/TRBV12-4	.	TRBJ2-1	CASSLVVRLKEQFF	TGTGCCAGCAGTTTAGTGGTGCGATTGAAGGAGCAGTTCTTC
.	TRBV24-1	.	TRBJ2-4	CATSDSQRPNIQYF	TGTGCCACCAGTGATTCCCAGCGGCCAAACATTCAGTACTTC